These 12 T cell receptor beta chains share one sample of origin, sequenced in a study of blood T cells in healthy people across ages. Through a sample-barcoded 5' primer and a J-beta primer mix, a second PCR was run for about 6 to 11 cycles. MiXCR, applied by TCRdb to the 5' RACE reads, yields one record per CDR3 protein. This sample yields about 680,000 distinct CDR3 sequences, of which approximately 50% are seen a single time; 25% to 35% belongs to the top ten. The sequenced sample consisted of blood. These receptor sequences come from an older woman in good health.

This clonotype occurred a few times. The chain couples TRBV12-3 or TRBV12-4 to TRBJ2-3; 8 bases map to TRBD1. Trimming removed 7 bases from V and 2 bases from J; junction bases left unmatched: 8. CDR3 length: 15 residues. DNA of the CDR3: TGTGCCAGCACCGCGGACAGGGCCGCCACAGATACGCAGTATTTT. It is translated as CASTADRAATDTQYF.

The V call is TRBV10-3, the J call TRBJ1-1; no clear D. Trimming left V 7 bases short and J 2 bases short, with 17 bases between. CDR3 length equals 15 residues. The germline V gene encodes CDR1 ENHRY and CDR2 SYGVKD. CDR3 loop: CAINANPDGNTEAFF. CDR3 bases: TGTGCCATCAATGCAAATCCGGACGGAAACACTGAAGCTTTCTTT.

On this clonotype: Because the CDR3's place on the DNA is in doubt, the DNA is left out and the CDR3 is given as listed by TCRdb. The V and J genes are TRBV21-1 and TRBJ2-1; TRBD2, the D gene given by the table, was not confirmed from the DNA. TRBV21-1 is flagged as a pseudogene. Including both end residues, the CDR3 is 20 amino acids long. The CDR3 protein is CASSPPVASGSDNTNNEQFF.

This chain uses TRBV5-6 with TRBJ2-4; 11 positions agree with TRBD2. The V gene end was trimmed by 0 bases and the J gene end by 1 base; junction bases not matched to a gene: 3. CDR1 and CDR2 (germline): SGHDT, YYEEEE. This CDR3 has 17 amino acids. CDR3 residues: CASSLVLAGGAKNIQYF. CDR3 sequence (DNA): TGTGCCAGCAGCTTGGTCCTAGCGGGGGGTGCCAAAAACATTCAGTACTTC.

This chain's CDR3 is CSASPTRGSGGRGNEQYF. In DNA form, the CDR3 reads TGCAGTGCTAGTCCTACCCGAGGGTCGGGCGGGAGAGGAAATGAGCAGTACTTC. The chain combines TRBV20-1 with TRBJ2-5, with 7 bases identical to TRBD2. CDR1 and CDR2 from the germline V gene are DFQATT and SNEGSKA (reference sequence). V was pared by 3 bases and J by 11 bases, with 27 bases of the junction left unmatched. The CDR3 runs 18 residues.

The CDR3 bases are TGTGCCAGCAGCTTGGGTAGCGGGAGTACCAACAATGAGCAGTTCTTC. Amino acids: CASSLGSGSTNNEQFF. This rearrangement joins TRBV7-8 to TRBJ2-1, with 9 bases fitting TRBD2. Per the germline V gene, CDR1 is SGHVS and CDR2 is FQNEAQ. J was trimmed by 5 bases and V by 3 bases; bases with no gene match: 8. The length of the CDR3 is 16 residues.

With respect to this clonotype: This may be a read error: a much more frequent sequence differs by one nucleotide. The CDR3 DNA reads as TGTGCCAGCAGCCCGAATTCAAGGCCCAATGAAGAACTGTTTTTT. This translates into CASSPNSRPNEELFF. The chain combines TRBV11-2 with TRBJ1-4; D gene ambiguous. Germline V gene lookup returns CDR1 SGHAT and CDR2 FQNNGV. This CDR3 has 15 amino acids.

For the CDR3, the DNA is TGTGCCAGCAGCTTCTGGCTAGCGCACTCCTACGAGCAGTACTTC. Residues: CASSFWLAHSYEQYF. The gene calls are TRBV5-6 and TRBJ2-7; perhaps TRBD2 as D (6 bases). This CDR3 has 15 residues. Germline-derived CDR1 and CDR2 are SGHDT and YYEEEE. Trimming took off 2 bases at V and 0 bases at J, with 12 bases between the two ends.

The chain recombines TRBV10-3 with TRBJ1-2; weak D call: TRBD1 (6 bases). This CDR3 comprises 13 residues. The V and J ends lost 8 bases and 4 bases respectively, with 14 bases between them. Germline V lookup: CDR1 ENHRY, CDR2 SYGVKD. CDR3 sequence reads: CAIGRGAGYGYTF. CDR3 nucleotides: TGTGCCATCGGACGGGGGGCAGGCTATGGCTACACCTTC.

This clonotype has a single count. This may come from a read error, since a much larger clone is one base off. The chain has TRBV28 and TRBJ1-2, with TRBD1 matching 7 bases. The CDR3 has 14 residues. Trimming cost V 6 bases and J 7 bases; bases outside gene matches: 11. Per the germline V gene, CDR1 is MDHEN and CDR2 is SYDVKM. Written as DNA, the CDR3 is TGTGCCAGCAGCCCGACAGGGAAGGACTCTGGCTACACCTTC. Its translation: CASSPTGKDSGYTF.

CDR3 in amino acids: CASSFRDRGVDGYTF. CDR3 in DNA: TGCGCCAGCAGCTTCCGGGACAGGGGAGTCGATGGCTACACCTTC. The V gene is TRBV5-1, the J gene TRBJ1-2; 10 bases match TRBD1. This CDR3 spans 15 amino acids. The V and J ends lost 2 bases and 6 bases, in that order; junction bases with no gene match: 7. Germline CDR1 reads SGHRS; CDR2 reads YFSETQ.

About this clonotype: Germline is not matched at one junction end, which may reflect a read error. The V call is TRBV5-1, the J call TRBJ1-1, with TRBD1 as a possible D gene (5 bases). The CDR3 totals 13 residues. Per the germline V gene, CDR1 is SGHRS and CDR2 is YFSETQ. CDR3 bases: TGCACCAGCAGGGATTTGGTGAACACTGAAGCTTTCTTT. This sequence encodes CTSRDLVNTEAFF.